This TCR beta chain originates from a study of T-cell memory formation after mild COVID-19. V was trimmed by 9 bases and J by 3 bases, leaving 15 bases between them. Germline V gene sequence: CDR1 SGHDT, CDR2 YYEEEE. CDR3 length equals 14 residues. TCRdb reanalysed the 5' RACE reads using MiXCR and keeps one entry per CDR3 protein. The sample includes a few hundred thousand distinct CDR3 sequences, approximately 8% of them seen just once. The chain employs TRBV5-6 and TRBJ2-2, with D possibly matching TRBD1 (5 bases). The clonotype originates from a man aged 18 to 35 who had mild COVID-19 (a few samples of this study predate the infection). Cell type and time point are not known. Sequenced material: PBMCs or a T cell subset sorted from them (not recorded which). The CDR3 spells CATNTGAYTGELFF. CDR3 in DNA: TGTGCCACCAATACAGGAGCTTACACCGGGGAGCTGTTTTTT.